These 23 T cell receptor beta chains originate from one sample sequenced in a study of neurological immune-mediated disorders. TCRdb ran MiXCR on the 5' RACE reads and lists one entry per CDR3 protein. The table has 77,000 or so distinct CDR3 sequences, approximately 10% seen once. The sequencing sample was made of PBMCs. Receptors originate from a man aged 45-60 years in good health.

This clonotype showed up many times. The V gene is TRBV5-1, the J gene TRBJ2-7, with 9 bases lining up with TRBD2. The CDR3 is made up of 15 amino acids. Germline V gene lookup returns CDR1 SGHRS and CDR2 YFSETQ. With 0 bases clipped from V and 3 bases from J, the junction kept 4 bases outside the gene matches. This chain's CDR3 is CASSLVLAGDYEQYF. DNA of the CDR3: TGCGCCAGCAGCTTGGTATTAGCGGGGGACTACGAGCAGTACTTC.

In this sample, this clonotype turned up many times. This sequence joins TRBV20-1 and TRBJ2-5; TRBD2 might be the D (6 bases). V lost 1 base to trimming and J lost 2 bases, with 14 bases between them. The germline CDR1 and CDR2 sequences are DFQATT and SNEGSKA (reference sequence). The CDR3 contains 15 residues. The CDR3 nucleotides are TGCAGTGCTAGAGCTCAATTTGCGGGGCAAGAGACCCAGTACTTC. Translation: CSARAQFAGQETQYF.

Ten or more counts support this clonotype. The chain employs TRBV4-1 and TRBJ1-2; D unresolved. The CDR3 runs to 13 residues. Germline CDR1 reads MGHRA; CDR2 reads YSYEKL. V was clipped by 1 base and J by 0 bases, with 3 bases between them. CDR3 sequence: CASSQVANYGYTF. CDR3 coding DNA: TGCGCCAGCAGCCAAGTGGCTAACTATGGCTACACCTTC.

As concerns this clonotype: A read error may account for a junction end that differs from germline. The V call is TRBV7-2, the J call TRBJ2-7; D call uncertain. Germline CDR1 is SGHTA and CDR2 is FQGNSA. The CDR3 has 12 residues. CDR3 in amino acids: CASSVDFYDQYF. CDR3 bases: TGTGCCAGCAGCGTTGACTTCTACGACCAGTACTTC.

The gene calls are TRBV14 and TRBJ2-7; either TRBD1 or TRBD2 may supply D (5 bases each). The ends were cut back, 8 bases at V and 7 bases at J, with 21 bases in the middle. The CDR3 has 14 amino acids. Looked up from germline, CDR1 is SGHDN and CDR2 is FVKESK. CDR3 DNA: TGTGCCAGCCAAACCGGGACCTTTCGTGGGGAGCAGTACTTC. This codes for CASQTGTFRGEQYF.

This clonotype was observed many times. V usage is TRBV10-3 and J usage is TRBJ2-1, with D perhaps matching TRBD1 or TRBD2 (6 bases each). This CDR3 has 15 residues. V was cut by 0 bases and J by 8 bases, with 14 bases left in between. The germline CDR1 and CDR2 sequences are ENHRY and SYGVKD. The CDR3 DNA reads as TGTGCCATCAGTGAGTCGTGGGGGGCTTGGGATGAGCAGTTCTTC. It translates to CAISESWGAWDEQFF.

This chain links TRBV27 with TRBJ2-2; 10 bases match TRBD1. V trimming: 7 bases; J trimming: 4 bases; junction bases outside the gene matches: 9. Per the germline V gene, CDR1 is MNHEY and CDR2 is SMNVEV (reference sequence). There are 16 residues in the CDR3. CDR3 DNA sequence: TGTGCCAGCATTCCCCCCGGGACAGGGGTCACCGGGGAGCTGTTTTTT. Its translation: CASIPPGTGVTGELFF.

This clonotype was seen at least ten times. The V gene is TRBV5-1, the J gene TRBJ2-1, with D tentatively TRBD1 (7 bases). V lost 4 bases, J lost 8 bases, and 19 bases lay in between. Germline V lookup: CDR1 SGHRS, CDR2 YFSETQ. CDR3 size: 15 residues. The CDR3 is CASSHYGRGGDEQFF. The CDR3 nucleotides read TGCGCCAGCAGCCATTACGGGAGAGGGGGCGATGAGCAGTTCTTC. The full variable domain, its missing parts supplied by reference TRBV5-1 and TRBJ2-1, is KAGVTQTPRYLIKTRGQQVTLSCSPISGHRSVSWYQQTPGQGLQFLFEYFSETQRNKGNFPGRFSGRQFSNSRSEMNVSTLELGDSALYLCASSHYGRGGDEQFFGPGTRLTVL.

This clonotype occurred many times. This rearrangement joins TRBV20-1 to TRBJ1-1; a possible D gene is TRBD1 (5 bases). V gave up 1 base and J gave up 5 bases, with 8 bases separating them. The CDR3 is 12 residues long. Germline CDR1 and CDR2: DFQATT and SNEGSKA (reference sequence). The CDR3 DNA is TGCAGTGCTAGAGGCAGGGAGACTGAAGCTTTCTTT. It encodes CSARGRETEAFF.

The V call is TRBV7-2, the J call TRBJ1-5, with 7 bases that match TRBD1. J was trimmed by 2 bases and V by 3 bases; bases with no gene match: 4. The CDR3 is made up of 15 amino acids. Germline CDR1 and CDR2: SGHTA and FQGNSA. This CDR3 is CASSFQGGGNQPQHF. CDR3 bases: TGTGCCAGCAGCTTTCAGGGGGGAGGCAATCAGCCCCAGCATTTT.

As for this clonotype: An end of the junction differs from the germline gene, which may be a read error. J is TRBJ2-1 and V is TRBV14; D is ambiguous. This CDR3 region has 11 residues. Germline V lookup: CDR1 SGHDN, CDR2 FVKESK. CDR3 nucleotide sequence: TGTGCCAGCAACCAGGTGCGTGAGCAGTTATTC. Protein sequence: CASNQVREQLF.

This clonotype has at least ten counts. The V call is TRBV20-1, the J call TRBJ2-1, with D perhaps TRBD1 (8 bases). V lost 6 bases to trimming and J lost 5 bases, with 20 bases between them. The CDR3 has 15 residues. CDR1 and CDR2 from the germline V gene are DFQATT and SNEGSKA (reference sequence). The CDR3 loop reads CSARAGGGGHNEQFF. CDR3 in DNA: TGCAGTGCCCGGGCAGGGGGCGGGGGCCACAATGAGCAGTTCTTC.

This clonotype was recorded at least ten times. The J gene is TRBJ1-2, the V gene TRBV5-1; D is unresolved. This CDR3 has 13 amino acids. V lost 0 bases and J lost 6, with 9 bases in between. Germline V gene sequence: CDR1 SGHRS, CDR2 YFSETQ. The CDR3 DNA reads TGCGCCAGCAGCTTGGGCCCGTCGAATGGCTACACCTTC. Its protein product is CASSLGPSNGYTF.

The CDR3 nucleotides read TGTGCCAGCAGCTCGACTGCTGGGTTTCCAAACACTGAAGCTTTCTTT. Its translation: CASSSTAGFPNTEAFF. The rearrangement joins TRBV3-1 to TRBJ1-1; D is unclear. V dropped 5 bases and J dropped 2 bases, with 18 bases sitting between them. Germline CDR1 and CDR2: LGHDT and YNNKEL (reference sequence). The CDR3 loop spans 16 amino acids.

Concerning this clonotype: At one of its ends the junction is not consistent with the germline gene, which may arise from a read error. The chain has TRBV5-1 and TRBJ2-2; perhaps TRBD1 as D (7 bases). CDR3 size: 15 residues. Per the germline V gene, CDR1 is SGHRS and CDR2 is YFSETQ. The CDR3 spells CASSHGTVYTGGLFF. The CDR3 nucleotides are TGCGCCAGCAGCCACGGGACAGTCTACACCGGGGGGCTGTTTTTT.

This clonotype showed up many times. The gene calls are TRBV12-3 or TRBV12-4 and TRBJ2-7, with TRBD1 matching over 7 bases. The CDR3 extends over 14 amino acids. Trimming at V came to 5 bases and at J to 4 bases, leaving 8 bases not matched to a gene. Here the CDR3 reads CASSPRQGTYEQYF. CDR3 sequence (DNA): TGTGCCAGCAGTCCCCGACAGGGAACTTACGAGCAGTACTTC.

This clonotype was picked up many times. The chain joins TRBV20-1 to TRBJ2-3, with D hard to call. CDR3 length equals 15 residues. Germline-derived CDR1 and CDR2 are DFQATT and SNEGSKA (reference sequence). Between the trimmed V and J ends, which lost 0 bases and 0 bases, there was a span of 10 bases. As DNA, the CDR3 is TGCAGTGCTAGAGATCTGGGATCTAGCACAGATACGCAGTATTTT. This gives the protein CSARDLGSSTDTQYF.

This clonotype turned up a few times. V gene TRBV21-1 combines with J gene TRBJ2-7; TRBD1, the table's D call, was not compared with the DNA. TRBV21-1 constitutes a pseudogene. This CDR3 comprises 14 residues. Here the CDR3 reads CATRRGVARREQYF. The CDR3 DNA reads TGTGCCACTAGGAGAGGGGTTGCCCGGCGCGAGCAGTACTTC.

This clonotype was observed many times. This chain uses TRBV28 with TRBJ2-3, with 8 nucleotides matching TRBD1. CDR1 is MDHEN and CDR2 is SYDVKM in the germline V gene. The CDR3 is 15 residues long. J was trimmed by 1 base and V by 5 bases; bases with no gene match: 5. The CDR3 DNA sequence: TGTGCCAGCAGTACAGGGGGTTGGGGCACAGATACGCAGTATTTT. Its translation: CASSTGGWGTDTQYF.

This clonotype was counted ten times or more. The chain links TRBV11-2 to TRBJ2-3, with no clear D. CDR3 length: 16 residues. The V gene's germline CDR1 is SGHAT and CDR2 FQNNGV. V lost 0 bases, J lost 1 base, and 11 bases lay in between. CDR3 DNA: TGTGCCAGCAGCTTAGATCGCTCCATCGGCACAGATACGCAGTATTTT. Amino acid sequence: CASSLDRSIGTDTQYF.

The table lists this clonotype with many counts. The chain links TRBV3-1 to TRBJ2-5; 8 nucleotides align to TRBD2. Germline CDR1 and CDR2: LGHDT and YNNKEL (reference sequence). With V trimmed by 1 base and J by 0 bases, 1 base remained unmatched. The CDR3 runs to 15 residues. The CDR3 spells CASSQGLANQETQYF. The CDR3 coding sequence is TGTGCCAGCAGCCAAGGACTAGCGAACCAAGAGACCCAGTACTTC.

The table lists this clonotype with many counts. This chain connects TRBV28 to TRBJ2-2; 10 positions match TRBD1. Germline CDR1 and CDR2: MDHEN and SYDVKM. The CDR3 contains 15 residues. The trim removed 5 bases at V and 2 bases at J, leaving 2 bases unmatched. The CDR3 DNA sequence: TGTGCCAGCAGTCGGGACAGGGGTAACACCGGGGAGCTGTTTTTT. It encodes CASSRDRGNTGELFF.

This clonotype was counted at least ten times. The CDR3 protein is CASSPNRGAYNEQFF. CDR3 sequence (DNA): TGCGCCAGCAGCCCCAACAGGGGAGCCTACAATGAGCAGTTCTTC. The rearrangement joins TRBV5-1 to TRBJ2-1; 7 bases align to TRBD1. V gave up 4 bases and J gave up 2 bases; unmatched junction bases: 6. The CDR3 covers 15 residues. Germline CDR1 SGHRS, CDR2 YFSETQ.